This TCR beta chain was documented in a study of neurological immune-mediated disorders. In this sample, this clonotype turned up many times. Its antigen is undetermined. Germline V gives CDR1 LNHNV, CDR2 YYDKDF (reference sequence). Unmatched junction bases numbered 2, after V lost 8 bases and J lost 2 bases. This CDR3 has 13 amino acids. As for the cDNA, it was generated by 5'RACE with 10-nucleotide random UMIs. In TCRdb, the 5' RACE reads were re-called with MiXCR into one record per CDR3 protein. This table has roughly 80,000 distinct CDR3 sequences, 17% appearing once. Study-wide points: None of the CDR3 amino acid sequences found in expanded clones was shared across subjects. This suggests that the TCR-beta repertoires were private in all groups. In HTLV-1-associated myelopathy, TCR clonal expansion was greatest, whereas multiple sclerosis had the least, falling below healthy controls.

Sequenced: PBMCs. This receptor was identified in a woman aged 40 to 55 in good health. The gene calls are TRBV15 and TRBJ2-1; 8 bases fit TRBD2. CDR3 sequence reads: CATRGGAYNEQFF. In DNA, the CDR3 is TGTGCCACCCGGGGGGGCGCCTACAATGAGCAGTTCTTC. The whole variable domain, remainder taken from reference TRBV15 and TRBJ2-1, is DAMVIQNPRYQVTQFGKPVTLSCSQTLNHNVMYWYQQKSSQAPKLLFHYYDKDFNNEADTPDNFQSRRPNTSFCFLDIRSPGLGDTAMYLCATRGGAYNEQFFGPGTRLTVL.